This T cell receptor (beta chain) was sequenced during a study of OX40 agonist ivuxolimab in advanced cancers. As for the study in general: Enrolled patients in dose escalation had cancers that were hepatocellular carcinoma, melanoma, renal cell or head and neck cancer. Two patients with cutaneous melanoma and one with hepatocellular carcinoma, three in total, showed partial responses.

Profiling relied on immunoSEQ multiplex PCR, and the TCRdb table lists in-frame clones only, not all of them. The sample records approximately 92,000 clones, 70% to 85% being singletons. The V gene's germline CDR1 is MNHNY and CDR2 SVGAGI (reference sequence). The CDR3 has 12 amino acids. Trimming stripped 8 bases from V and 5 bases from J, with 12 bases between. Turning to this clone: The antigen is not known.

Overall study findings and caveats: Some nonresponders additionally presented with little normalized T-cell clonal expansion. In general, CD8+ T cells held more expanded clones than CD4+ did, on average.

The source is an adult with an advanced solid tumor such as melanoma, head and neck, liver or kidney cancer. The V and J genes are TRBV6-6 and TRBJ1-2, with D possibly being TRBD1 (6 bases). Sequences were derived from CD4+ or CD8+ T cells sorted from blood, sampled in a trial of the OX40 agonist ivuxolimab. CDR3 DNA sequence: TGTGCCAGCGGCGCCCAGGGGTATGGCTACACCTTC. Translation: CASGAQGYGYTF.